These 25 T cell receptor beta chains were all obtained from the same sample, sequenced in a study of CD8+CD57+ T cells in acquired aplastic anemia. Researchers used genomic DNA as the template to profile TCR beta VDJ and CDR3. TCRdb called the reads again in MiXCR, with one record for every CDR3 protein. This table holds around 250,000 distinct CDR3 sequences, 55% to 65% found once. Sequencing was performed on sorted CD4+, CD8+, or CD8+CD57+ T cells (not recorded which) from PBMCs. These receptors all come from a human donor with severe aplastic anemia or a healthy control (not recorded which).

This chain connects TRBV10-3 to TRBJ2-1; tentatively, D is TRBD1 or TRBD2 (5 bases each). The CDR3 is made up of 17 amino acids. Looked up from germline, CDR1 is ENHRY and CDR2 is SYGVKD. CDR3 nucleotides: TGTACAGCGGCGGCTAGAGATCCAGGGTCCCCCTACAATGAGCAGTTCTTC. Protein: CTAAARDPGSPYNEQFF.

At least ten counts were recorded for this clonotype. V is TRBV19 and J is TRBJ1-6, with 8 positions matching TRBD1. This CDR3 is 18 amino acids long. Germline CDR1 LNHDA, CDR2 SQIVND (reference sequence). Trimming cost V 5 bases and J 1 base; bases outside gene matches: 10. CDR3 sequence reads: CASSSNPGGASYNSPLHF. In DNA form, the CDR3 reads TGTGCCAGTAGTTCAAATCCAGGGGGCGCTTCCTATAATTCACCCCTCCACTTT.

The J gene is TRBJ1-2, the V gene TRBV24-1, with 7 bases aligning to TRBD1. Looked up from germline, CDR1 is KGHDR and CDR2 is SFDVKD. This CDR3 comprises 14 residues. V shed 5 bases and J 1 base; nucleotides not matched to a gene: 3. The CDR3 DNA is TGTGCCACCAGTGGCCGGGACAGTAACTATGGCTACACCTTC. This codes for CATSGRDSNYGYTF.

The rearrangement links TRBV11-1 to TRBJ1-2; tentative D call: TRBD1 (6 bases). From germline, CDR1 is SGHAT and CDR2 FQDESV (reference sequence). The V and J ends lost 4 bases and 5 bases respectively, with 20 bases between them. The CDR3 spans 16 residues. The CDR3 nucleotides read TGTGCCAGCAGCTCGACAGGCTCGAGGAAACTATATGGCTACACCTTC. This sequence encodes CASSSTGSRKLYGYTF. Together with reference TRBV11-1 and TRBJ1-2, the CDR3 gives the full variable domain: EAEVAQSPRYKITEKSQAVAFWCDPISGHATLYWYRQILGQGPELLVQFQDESVVDDSQLPKDRFSAERLKGVDSTLKIQPAELGDSAMYLCASSSTGSRKLYGYTFGSGTRLTVV.

Points on this clonotype: A read error may be the cause here, since a much bigger clone is one base away. V is TRBV6-2 or TRBV6-3 and J is TRBJ2-7; 7 bases map to TRBD1. Germline V gene lookup returns CDR1 MNHEY and CDR2 SVGEGT. The CDR3 totals 13 residues. CDR3 protein: CASTETGSYERYF. CDR3 DNA sequence: TGTGCCAGCACGGAGACAGGGTCCTACGAGCGGTACTTC.

This chain joins TRBV5-1 and TRBJ2-1, with 8 bases that match TRBD2. The CDR3 is 15 residues long. Germline V gives CDR1 SGHRS, CDR2 YFSETQ. V shed 6 bases and J 12 bases; nucleotides not matched to a gene: 17. CDR3 coding DNA: TGCGCCAGCACCAAGAGCGGGGGTGTCACAGATACGCAGTTCTTC. This codes for CASTKSGGVTDTQFF.

The chain links TRBV20-1 to TRBJ1-2; 8 bases match TRBD1. V shed 6 bases, J shed 9 bases, and the junction held 9 bases outside the gene matches. CDR1 is DFQATT and CDR2 is SNEGSKA in the germline V gene (reference sequence). CDR3 length: 12 amino acids. The CDR3 sequence is CSASQGVESYTF. DNA of the CDR3: TGCAGTGCATCACAGGGGGTTGAAAGCTACACCTTC.

The sample holds many counts of this clonotype. The V call is TRBV10-3, the J call TRBJ1-2, with D maybe TRBD1 (5 bases). The germline gives CDR1 ENHRY, CDR2 SYGVKD. CDR3 length equals 17 residues. V was clipped by 1 base and J by 3 bases, with 18 bases between them. The CDR3 sequence is CAISEYHSLRGDYGYTF. The CDR3 DNA reads TGTGCCATCAGTGAGTACCACTCCCTTAGAGGGGACTATGGCTACACCTTC.

This clonotype was detected ten times or more. The rearrangement links TRBV6-5 to TRBJ2-7; D unclear. This CDR3 is built from 14 residues. Trimming pared 0 bases from V and 1 base from J, leaving 7 bases between. Germline loops: CDR1 MNHEY, CDR2 SVGAGI. CDR3 sequence (DNA): TGTGCCAGCAGTTACTCGGTCGCTTCCTACGAGCAGTACTTC. It codes for CASSYSVASYEQYF.

This clonotype was observed a single time. CDR3 sequence (DNA): TGTGCCAGCAGCTCCGCCAGGGACATTTCCTACGAGCAGTACTTC. It is translated as CASSSARDISYEQYF. The chain carries TRBV7-2 and TRBJ2-7, with a tentative D call TRBD1 (6 bases). V was shortened by 4 bases and J by 1 base, with 14 bases between the two germline ends. The CDR3 is 15 amino acids. The germline gives CDR1 SGHTA, CDR2 FQGNSA.

V is TRBV20-1 and J is TRBJ2-1; 8 bases align to TRBD1. The ends lost 3 bases at V and 5 bases at J; junction bases unmatched: 6. This CDR3 is built from 14 residues. Germline V gene data show CDR1 as DFQATT and CDR2 as SNEGSKA (reference sequence). The CDR3 loop reads CSASTGQENNEQFF. The CDR3 DNA sequence: TGCAGTGCTAGTACGGGACAGGAAAACAATGAGCAGTTCTTC.

This chain connects TRBV7-9 to TRBJ1-6; D is unclear. Trimming shortened V by 2 bases and J by 9 bases, and 14 bases separated the two germline ends. Germline V lookup: CDR1 SEHNR, CDR2 FQNEAQ (reference sequence). The CDR3 spans 15 residues. The CDR3 DNA reads TGTGCCAGCAGCTTATCAACAGAGAGCGGTTCACCCCTCCACTTT. It translates to CASSLSTESGSPLHF.

DNA of the CDR3: TGTGCCATCATGGGGGACAGTGGAGAAAAACTGTTTTTT. It is translated as CAIMGDSGEKLFF. The chain recombines TRBV10-3 with TRBJ1-4; 7 bases fit TRBD1. The CDR3 extends over 13 amino acids. Per germline, CDR1 ENHRY and CDR2 SYGVKD. Trimming took 7 bases from V and 8 from J; bases not matched to a gene: 7.

This clonotype showed up just a few times. This chain connects TRBV20-1 to TRBJ2-5, with D possibly TRBD2 on 6 matching bases. Germline lookup yields CDR1 DFQATT and CDR2 SNEGSKA (reference sequence). This CDR3 has 12 amino acids. The V and J ends lost 5 bases and 4 bases respectively, with 11 bases between them. The CDR3, as DNA: TGCAGTGCTCGCCCGGGACTAGAGACCCAGTACTTC. Protein: CSARPGLETQYF.

CDR3 nucleotides: TGTGCCAGCACCCATGAAGGAGGTGGCTACACCTTC. It yields the protein CASTHEGGGYTF. The chain carries TRBV11-2 and TRBJ1-2; no clear D gene. CDR1 and CDR2 (germline): SGHAT, FQNNGV. The V end was cut by 7 bases, the J end by 7 bases, with 13 bases between. This CDR3 region has 12 residues.

This clonotype appeared many times. V usage is TRBV20-1 and J usage is TRBJ2-7; D not resolved. Per germline, CDR1 DFQATT and CDR2 SNEGSKA (reference sequence). V was cut by 1 base and J by 3 bases, with 13 bases left in between. This CDR3 contains 14 residues. The CDR3 nucleotides read TGCAGTGCTAGAGCTCACAAGGGAAACTACGAGCAGTACTTC. As protein: CSARAHKGNYEQYF.

The rearrangement uses TRBV24-1 and TRBJ2-5, with 10 bases aligning to TRBD2. Unmatched junction bases numbered 6, after V lost 4 bases and J lost 5 bases. CDR1 and CDR2 (germline): KGHDR, SFDVKD. The CDR3 spans 15 residues. The CDR3 spells CATSENTSGKETQYF. The CDR3 DNA reads TGTGCCACCAGTGAGAATACTAGCGGGAAGGAGACCCAGTACTTC.

This clonotype was seen at least ten times. V usage is TRBV10-1 and J usage is TRBJ2-6, with 7 bases matching TRBD1. CDR3 length: 17 amino acids. V shed 4 bases, J shed 0 bases, and the junction held 6 bases outside the gene matches. CDR1 and CDR2 (germline): WNHNN, SYGVQD (reference sequence). The CDR3 DNA is TGCGCCAGCAGTGTGCAAGGACAGGTCTCTGGGGCCAACGTCCTGACTTTC. It yields the protein CASSVQGQVSGANVLTF.

This clonotype was observed many times. The genes are TRBV11-2 and TRBJ1-1, with D uncertain. The CDR3 covers 13 residues. With 5 bases removed from V and 11 bases from J, the gap between germline ends came to 18 bases. In germline, CDR1 is SGHAT, CDR2 FQNNGV. CDR3 sequence: CASSVVARVRAFF. The DNA for the CDR3 is TGTGCCAGCAGCGTAGTAGCCCGGGTCAGGGCTTTCTTT.

The chain recombines TRBV20-1 with TRBJ1-1, with no clear D. V was pared by 2 bases and J by 4 bases, with 14 bases between. In germline, CDR1 is DFQATT, CDR2 SNEGSKA (reference sequence). The CDR3 is made up of 14 amino acids. The CDR3 reads CSARYLGLLTEAFF. DNA of the CDR3: TGCAGTGCTAGATACTTAGGGCTGCTCACTGAAGCTTTCTTT.

This clonotype has at least ten counts. The chain uses TRBV5-1 and TRBJ2-7, with 8 positions matching TRBD1. Germline V gene lookup returns CDR1 SGHRS and CDR2 YFSETQ. The length of the CDR3 is 16 residues. V shed 0 bases, J shed 5 bases, and the junction held 10 bases outside the gene matches. The chain's CDR3 is CASSLVGPGGLDEQYF. The DNA of the CDR3 is TGCGCCAGCAGCTTGGTGGGGCCAGGGGGCTTGGACGAGCAGTACTTC.

CDR3 sequence (DNA): TGCAGCGTTGCCCTCCAGGGGGGCAGCTACACCTTC. It specifies CSVALQGGSYTF. The chain is built from TRBV29-1 and TRBJ1-2, with 7 bases that match TRBD1. Trimming cost V 4 bases and J 9 bases; bases outside gene matches: 8. There are 12 residues in the CDR3. CDR1 and CDR2 (germline): SQVTM, ANQGSEA.

The CDR3 sequence is CASSPMWGLSNQPQHF. As DNA, the CDR3 is TGTGCCAGCAGCCCAATGTGGGGGCTGAGCAATCAGCCCCAGCATTTT. The rearrangement links TRBV2 to TRBJ1-5; TRBD1 might be the D (6 bases). The CDR3 extends over 16 amino acids. CDR1 and CDR2 (germline): SNHLY, FYNNEI. V gave up 6 bases and J gave up 1 base, with 16 bases separating them.

This clonotype was detected only a few times. One end of the junction is discordant with germline, which a read error may explain. This chain links TRBV7-7 with TRBJ2-7; maybe TRBD2 (6 bases). Germline V CDR1 and CDR2: SSHAT, FNYEAQ (reference sequence). The length of the CDR3 is 13 residues. CDR3 protein: CASSQVGGDEQYF. The CDR3 DNA reads as TGTGCTAGCAGCCAGGTTGGAGGGGACGAGCAGTACTTC. Looking up the rest from reference TRBV7-7 and TRBJ2-7 gives the full variable domain: GAGVSQSPRYKVTKRGQDVTLRCDPISSHATLYWYQQALGQGPEFLTYFNYEAQPDKSGLPSDRFSAERPEGSISTLTIQRTEQRDSAMYRCASSQVGGDEQYFGPGTRLTVT.

This clonotype showed up many times. The gene calls are TRBV18 and TRBJ2-5, with D unresolved. The V end was cut by 5 bases, the J end by 5 bases, with 9 bases between. In germline, CDR1 is KGHSH, CDR2 LQKENI. The CDR3 spans 12 residues. The CDR3: CASSSPQETQYF. CDR3 nucleotides: TGTGCCAGCTCATCGCCCCAGGAGACCCAGTACTTC. Full variable domain (missing parts from reference TRBV18 and TRBJ2-5): NAGVMQNPRHLVRRRGQEARLRCSPMKGHSHVYWYRQLPEEGLKFMVYLQKENIIDESGMPKERFSAEFPKEGPSILRIQQVVRGDSAAYFCASSSPQETQYFGPGTRLLVL.